What follows are 20 T cell receptor beta chains derived from one specimen sequenced in a study of radiation and T cells in renal cell carcinoma. Libraries were prepared by immunoSEQ multiplex PCR; TCRdb keeps only in-frame clonotypes and omits some of them. The sample holds about 49,000 clones; about 83% are singletons and the top ten take 25% to 35%. Time point defined: baseline pretreatment blood. Treatment noted: 15 Gy SBRT to primary tumor, nephrectomy 4 weeks later. The source material was blood, sampled from a patient whose treatment included radiotherapy and nephrectomy. The receptors here all came from a woman in her seventies with renal cell carcinoma.

The chain couples TRBV11-2 to TRBJ2-1; tentative D call: TRBD2 (6 bases). The V gene's germline CDR1 is SGHAT and CDR2 FQNNGV. The CDR3 totals 15 residues. The germline V and J ends were trimmed by 4 bases and 0 bases, with 10 bases remaining between them. Here the CDR3 DNA reads TGTGCCAGCAGCTCTGGGGGGAGCTCCTACAATGAGCAGTTCTTC. Amino acids: CASSSGGSSYNEQFF.

The sample holds a few counts of this clone. The chain carries TRBV16 and TRBJ1-2, with D possibly matching TRBD1 (6 bases). The V gene's germline CDR1 is KGHSY and CDR2 FQNENV. Trimming removed 2 bases from V and 7 bases from J, with 17 bases in between. This CDR3 has 15 residues. This CDR3 reads CASSQNAGALGGYTF. The DNA for the CDR3 is TGTGCCAGCAGCCAAAATGCAGGGGCTCTGGGTGGCTACACCTTC.

This chain joins TRBV30 and TRBJ1-1; a possible D gene is TRBD1 (5 bases). The CDR3 is 15 amino acids. V was trimmed by 0 bases and J by 0 bases, leaving 11 bases between them. Germline CDR1 and CDR2: GTSNPN and SVGIG (reference sequence). The CDR3 sequence: CAWSVRGGMNTEAFF. CDR3 DNA sequence: TGTGCCTGGAGTGTAAGGGGAGGGATGAACACTGAAGCTTTCTTT. The entire variable domain, with the rest obtained from reference TRBV30 and TRBJ1-1, is as follows: SQTIHQWPATLVQPVGSPLSLECTVEGTSNPNLYWYRQAAGRGLQLLFYSVGIGQISSEVPQNLSASRPQDRQFILSSKKLLLSDSGFYLCAWSVRGGMNTEAFFGQGTRLTVV.

J is TRBJ2-3 and V is TRBV5-1, with D perhaps matching TRBD1 (5 bases). Between the trimmed V and J ends, which lost 5 bases and 0 bases, there was a span of 10 bases. Per the germline V gene, CDR1 is SGHRS and CDR2 is YFSETQ. CDR3 length: 14 amino acids. CDR3 protein: CASSSDSSTDTQYF. CDR3 in DNA: TGCGCCAGCAGTAGTGACAGTAGCACAGATACGCAGTATTTT. Looking up the rest from reference TRBV5-1 and TRBJ2-3 gives the full variable domain: KAGVTQTPRYLIKTRGQQVTLSCSPISGHRSVSWYQQTPGQGLQFLFEYFSETQRNKGNFPGRFSGRQFSNSRSEMNVSTLELGDSALYLCASSSDSSTDTQYFGPGTRLTVL.

Points on this clone: One end of the junction is discordant with germline, which a read error may explain. The rearrangement joins TRBV15 to TRBJ1-3, with 8 positions matching TRBD1. Germline V CDR1 and CDR2: LNHNV, YYDKDF (reference sequence). This CDR3 spans 15 amino acids. The CDR3 sequence: CATRRDRGSGNTIYF. Here the CDR3 DNA reads TGTGCCACCAGGAGAGACAGGGGCTCTGGAAACACCATATATTTT. Supplemented by reference TRBV15 and TRBJ1-3, the full variable domain reads DAMVIQNPRYQVTQFGKPVTLSCSQTLNHNVMYWYQQKSSQAPKLLFHYYDKDFNNEADTPDNFQSRRPNTSFCFLDIRSPGLGDTAMYLCATRRDRGSGNTIYFGEGSWLTVV.

This chain's CDR3 is CAISDGQGETDTQYF. DNA of the CDR3: TGTGCCATCAGTGACGGGCAGGGGGAAACAGATACGCAGTATTTT. The chain is built from TRBV10-3 and TRBJ2-3; TRBD1 matches at 7 bases. The ends lost 3 bases at V and 3 bases at J; junction bases unmatched: 6. Germline CDR1 is ENHRY and CDR2 is SYGVKD. The CDR3 runs to 15 residues.

The CDR3 protein is CASSQKPGLAGGEAGELFF. CDR3 in DNA: TGCGCCAGCAGCCAAAAACCGGGACTAGCGGGAGGCGAAGCCGGGGAGCTGTTTTTT. The genes are TRBV4-3 and TRBJ2-2, with TRBD2 identical over 15 bases. CDR1 LGHNA and CDR2 YSLEER come from the germline V gene. Trimming removed 2 bases from V and 6 bases from J; junction bases left unmatched: 10. The CDR3 is made up of 19 amino acids.

This chain connects TRBV5-1 to TRBJ2-1; 9 nucleotides match TRBD2. This CDR3 spans 15 amino acids. Per the germline V gene, CDR1 is SGHRS and CDR2 is YFSETQ. Trimming cost V 4 bases and J 3 bases; bases outside gene matches: 5. CDR3 residues: CASSPLTSGYNEQFF. CDR3 bases: TGCGCCAGCAGCCCACTGACTAGCGGCTACAATGAGCAGTTCTTC.

V is TRBV10-3 and J is TRBJ1-2; perhaps TRBD1 as D (6 bases). The CDR3 has 16 residues. Looked up from germline, CDR1 is ENHRY and CDR2 is SYGVKD. V was clipped by 4 bases and J by 0 bases, with 15 bases between them. CDR3 in DNA: TGTGCCATCAGTGGGGAACAGGGAGCAGCTAACTATGGCTACACCTTC. This translates into CAISGEQGAANYGYTF.

The rearrangement uses TRBV10-2 and TRBJ1-3; D gene ambiguous. Deletions cut 2 bases from V and 8 bases from J, with 10 bases between. In germline, CDR1 is WSHSY, CDR2 SAAADI. CDR3 length: 13 residues. The CDR3 is CASSEQVTHTIYF. CDR3 in DNA: TGCGCCAGCAGTGAGCAAGTCACTCACACCATATATTTT.

The chain uses TRBV7-9 and TRBJ2-2, with D uncertain. The CDR3 extends over 12 amino acids. V dropped 5 bases and J dropped 4 bases, with 5 bases sitting between them. The V gene's germline CDR1 is SEHNR and CDR2 FQNEAQ (reference sequence). CDR3 amino acids: CASSLGTGELFF. CDR3 DNA: TGTGCCAGCAGCCTGGGCACCGGGGAGCTGTTTTTT.

J is TRBJ2-2 and V is TRBV5-3, with 12 bases that match TRBD2. TRBV5-3 is noted as an ORF with a role that remains uncertain. The CDR3 totals 18 residues. V was clipped by 0 bases and J by 6 bases; unmatched bases: 9. The CDR3 loop reads CARSLALTSGSLSGELFF. Here the CDR3 DNA reads TGTGCCAGAAGCTTGGCCTTGACTAGCGGGAGTCTCTCCGGGGAGCTGTTTTTT.

The chain is built from TRBV15 and TRBJ2-1; tentatively, D is TRBD2 (5 bases). V lost 2 bases to trimming and J lost 8 bases, with 16 bases between them. CDR3 length equals 15 residues. The germline V gene encodes CDR1 LNHNV and CDR2 YYDKDF (reference sequence). The CDR3 is CATSRTRETIHEQFF. Written as DNA, the CDR3 is TGTGCCACCAGCAGAACTAGGGAGACTATCCATGAGCAGTTCTTC.

This clone occurred once. V gene TRBV19 combines with J gene TRBJ1-5, with D unclear. Per germline, CDR1 LNHDA and CDR2 SQIVND (reference sequence). The germline V and J ends were trimmed by 5 bases and 6 bases, with 17 bases remaining between them. This CDR3 is built from 15 residues. Here the CDR3 reads CASSPGFHGFQPQHF. In nucleotides, the CDR3 is TGTGCCAGTAGTCCCGGGTTCCACGGGTTTCAGCCCCAGCATTTT.

V usage is TRBV5-1 and J usage is TRBJ1-1, with D maybe TRBD1 (5 bases). V dropped 4 bases and J dropped 0 bases, with 7 bases sitting between them. The CDR3 covers 13 residues. The germline V gene has CDR1 SGHRS and CDR2 YFSETQ. This CDR3 is CASSMGLNTEAFF. CDR3 DNA sequence: TGCGCCAGCAGCATGGGACTGAACACTGAAGCTTTCTTT.

The gene calls are TRBV6-7 and TRBJ2-7, with 9 bases matching TRBD2. TRBV6-7 is known as an ORF, though its function is uncertain. The CDR3 is 16 residues long. V shed 0 bases and J 1 base; nucleotides not matched to a gene: 4. In DNA form, the CDR3 reads TGTGCCAGCAGTTACTCCCCAGCGGGAGGTTCCTACGAGCAGTACTTC. This sequence encodes CASSYSPAGGSYEQYF.

This chain links TRBV29-1 with TRBJ1-2; 7 bases map to TRBD1. Losses at the gene ends were 4 bases for V and 1 base for J; bases not matched to a gene: 12. This CDR3 comprises 16 residues. Germline loops: CDR1 SQVTM, CDR2 ANQGSEA. For the CDR3, the DNA is TGCAGCGTTGCCCCCGGACAGGACTCCTTTAACTATGGCTACACCTTC. This sequence encodes CSVAPGQDSFNYGYTF.

This chain uses TRBV5-1 with TRBJ1-1, with unresolved D. Germline V CDR1 and CDR2: SGHRS, YFSETQ. V lost 6 bases to trimming and J lost 4 bases, with 13 bases between them. This CDR3 contains 13 residues. The CDR3 DNA reads TGCGCCAGCATGGTGGGCTTCGGCACTGAAGCTTTCTTT. It is translated as CASMVGFGTEAFF.

The chain joins TRBV6-5 to TRBJ2-5, with 7 bases that match TRBD2. Unmatched junction bases numbered 8, after V lost 6 bases and J lost 1 base. The germline CDR1 and CDR2 sequences are MNHEY and SVGAGI. The CDR3 runs to 15 residues. CDR3 DNA sequence: TGTGCCAGCAGCCCTGAGGGGAGGGGCCAAGAGACCCAGTACTTC. It yields the protein CASSPEGRGQETQYF.

The chain uses TRBV18 and TRBJ1-2; 10 bases align to TRBD1. The CDR3 loop spans 15 amino acids. Germline V CDR1 and CDR2: KGHSH, LQKENI. V shed 2 bases and J 3 bases; nucleotides not matched to a gene: 3. CDR3: CASSPGTGDDYGYTF. For the CDR3, the DNA is TGTGCCAGCTCACCAGGGACAGGGGATGACTATGGCTACACCTTC. Full variable domain (missing parts from reference TRBV18 and TRBJ1-2): NAGVMQNPRHLVRRRGQEARLRCSPMKGHSHVYWYRQLPEEGLKFMVYLQKENIIDESGMPKERFSAEFPKEGPSILRIQQVVRGDSAAYFCASSPGTGDDYGYTFGSGTRLTVV.